This entry concerns a single T cell receptor beta chain. The V end was cut by 6 bases, the J end by 0 bases, with 9 bases between. The CDR3 consists of 14 residues. CDR1 and CDR2 from the germline V gene are SGHRS and YFSETQ. Authors' methods: Nucleated cell counts were estimated from reference gene primer amplification. Only in-frame clones appear in the TCRdb table, and some are missing; sequencing was by immunoSEQ multiplex PCR. V, J and clone size were drawn from that table, and D and trimming were deduced from the DNA. The profile shows about 180,000 clones, about 91% of them singletons. The sample originates from a study of blood T cell repertoires in COVID-19. Study background: The United States, Italy and Spain provided the acute and convalescent COVID-19 samples.

This receptor was obtained from a woman in her twenties or thirties with acute or convalescent COVID-19. The rearrangement links TRBV5-1 to TRBJ2-2; D unclear. Sequencing was carried out using peripheral blood. The CDR3 DNA reads as TGCGCCAGCAAAACAGACGCGAACACCGGGGAGCTGTTTTTT. Its translation: CASKTDANTGELFF.